This T cell receptor (beta chain) was sequenced during a study of OX40 agonist ivuxolimab in advanced cancers. As for the study in general: Patients undergoing dose escalation presented with hepatocellular carcinoma, melanoma, renal cell or head and neck cancer. With a range of about 23 to 85, age averaged about 58 years, and 65% to 90% were male. Regarding the study as a whole: Some nonresponders additionally presented with little normalized T-cell clonal expansion.

Sequencing used immunoSEQ multiplex PCR; TCRdb keeps in-frame clones, though not all of them. Among over 65,000 clones listed, 92% were seen once. With 4 bases clipped from V and 5 bases from J, the junction kept 7 bases outside the gene matches. Germline V gene data show CDR1 as SNHLY and CDR2 as FYNNEI. The CDR3 runs to 14 residues. Notes on this clone: The antigen remains undetermined.

The chain is built from TRBV2 and TRBJ1-2, with 7 bases that match TRBD1. This sample comprised CD4+ or CD8+ T cells sorted from blood, obtained in a trial of the OX40 agonist ivuxolimab. The clonotype was recovered from an adult with an advanced solid tumor such as melanoma, head and neck, liver or kidney cancer. As DNA, the CDR3 is TGTGCCAGCAGTGCCCAGGGGGGCGGTTATGGCTACACCTTC. It specifies CASSAQGGGYGYTF.